Listed here are 6 T cell receptor beta chains from one sample, sequenced in a study of identical twins. Each CDR3 protein gets one entry after TCRdb re-called the 5' RACE reads with MiXCR. The sample includes around 1.7 million distinct CDR3 sequences, under 35% seen only once; the top ten take about 0.27%. Input material: cord blood. Receptors were obtained from a newborn girl in good health.

This clonotype was picked up a small number of times. The chain couples TRBV4-1 to TRBJ2-4, with TRBD1 as a possible D gene (6 bases). This CDR3 has 13 amino acids. Germline values: CDR1 MGHRA, CDR2 YSYEKL. Trimming pared 0 bases from V and 8 bases from J, leaving 8 bases between. The CDR3 loop reads CASSQEGADIQYF. CDR3 DNA: TGCGCCAGCAGCCAAGAGGGGGCTGACATTCAGTACTTC.

This clonotype turned up a few times. The J gene is TRBJ2-5, the V gene TRBV20-1, with a possible D match to TRBD2 (7 bases). The V gene's germline CDR1 is DFQATT and CDR2 SNEGSKA (reference sequence). The CDR3 sequence is 11 residues long. The CDR3 nucleotides are TGCACCCTCGGGGGGCAGAATGAGCAGTACTTC. Its protein product is CTLGGQNEQYF.

This rearrangement joins TRBV2 to TRBJ1-2; D is uncertain. CDR1 and CDR2 from the germline V gene are SNHLY and FYNNEI. The CDR3 loop spans 18 amino acids. V shed 8 bases and J shed 0 bases, with 25 bases lying between them. The CDR3 region is CASYEEGQLTYTNYGYTF. CDR3 DNA: TGTGCCAGCTACGAAGAGGGTCAGCTTACTTACACTAACTATGGCTACACCTTC. Variable domain in full (rest from reference TRBV2 and TRBJ1-2): EPEVTQTPSHQVTQMGQEVILRCVPISNHLYFYWYRQILGQKVEFLVSFYNNEISEKSEIFDDQFSVERPDGSNFTLKIRSTKLEDSAMYFCASYEEGQLTYTNYGYTFGSGTRLTVV.

The chain joins TRBV14 to TRBJ2-5; TRBD2 agrees at 9 bases. Trimming at V came to 2 bases and at J to 4 bases, leaving 5 bases not matched to a gene. This CDR3 contains 15 residues. In germline, CDR1 is SGHDN, CDR2 FVKESK. CDR3 in amino acids: CASSQIAGVSETQYF. In DNA form, the CDR3 reads TGTGCCAGCAGCCAAATAGCGGGAGTTTCAGAGACCCAGTACTTC.

This clonotype was counted between two and nine times. The rearrangement uses TRBV20-1 and TRBJ2-1, with 8 bases identical to TRBD2. The CDR3 is 16 residues long. Germline CDR1 reads DFQATT; CDR2 reads SNEGSKA (reference sequence). With V trimmed by 3 bases and J by 0 bases, 7 bases remained unmatched. CDR3 nucleotides: TGCAGTGCTAGTAGATTAGCGGGGACCTCCTACAATGAGCAGTTCTTC. It yields the protein CSASRLAGTSYNEQFF.

This clonotype was seen a few times. This chain connects TRBV20-1 to TRBJ2-1; D is perhaps TRBD2 (6 bases). Trimming removed 3 bases at V and 7 bases at J, with 13 bases between. The CDR3 is 13 amino acids. Germline-derived CDR1 and CDR2 are DFQATT and SNEGSKA (reference sequence). The CDR3 DNA is TGCAGTGCTAGCGCGCTAGGAGGGAATGAGCAGTTCTTC. It encodes CSASALGGNEQFF.